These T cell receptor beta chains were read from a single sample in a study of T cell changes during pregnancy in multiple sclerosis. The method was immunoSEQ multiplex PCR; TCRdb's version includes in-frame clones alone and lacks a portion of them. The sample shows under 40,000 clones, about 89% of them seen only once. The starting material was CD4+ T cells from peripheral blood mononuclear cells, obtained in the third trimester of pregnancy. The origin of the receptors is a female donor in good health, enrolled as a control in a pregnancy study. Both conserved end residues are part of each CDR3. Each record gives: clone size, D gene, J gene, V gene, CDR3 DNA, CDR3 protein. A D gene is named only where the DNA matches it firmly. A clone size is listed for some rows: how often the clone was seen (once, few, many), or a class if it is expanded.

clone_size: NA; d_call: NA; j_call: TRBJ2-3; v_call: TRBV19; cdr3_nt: TGTGCCAGTAGTATCCGGACAGGCACAGATACGCAGTATTTT; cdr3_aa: CASSIRTGTDTQYF
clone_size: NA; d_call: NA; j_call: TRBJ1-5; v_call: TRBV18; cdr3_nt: TGTGCCAGCTCACCAGCCAGCGGTCAGCCCCAGCATTTT; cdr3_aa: CASSPASGQPQHF
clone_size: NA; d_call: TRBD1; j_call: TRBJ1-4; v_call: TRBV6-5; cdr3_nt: TGTGCCAGCAGACCAAGGGGACAGGCTGAAAAACTGTTTTTT; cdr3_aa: CASRPRGQAEKLFF
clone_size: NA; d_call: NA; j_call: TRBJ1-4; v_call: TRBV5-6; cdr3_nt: TGTGCCAGCAGCTTGTATGGGGCTGTTGAAAAACTGTTTTTT; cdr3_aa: CASSLYGAVEKLFF
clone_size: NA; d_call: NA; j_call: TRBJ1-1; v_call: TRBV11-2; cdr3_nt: TGTGCCAGCAGCTTAAGAGAGGATACTGAAGCTTTCTTT; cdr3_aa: CASSLREDTEAFF
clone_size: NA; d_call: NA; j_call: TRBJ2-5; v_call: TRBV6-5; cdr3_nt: TGTGCCAGCAGCAACAGGAATCTTGATAAGACCCAGTACTTC; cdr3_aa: CASSNRNLDKTQYF
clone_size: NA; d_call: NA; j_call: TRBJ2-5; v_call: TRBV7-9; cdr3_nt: TGTGCCAGCGCCGTGGCAGGACTTGAGACCCAGTACTTC; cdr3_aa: CASAVAGLETQYF
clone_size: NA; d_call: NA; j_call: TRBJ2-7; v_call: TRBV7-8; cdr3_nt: TGTGCCAGCAGCAACACAGCATGCGAGCAGTACTTC; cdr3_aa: CASSNTACEQYF
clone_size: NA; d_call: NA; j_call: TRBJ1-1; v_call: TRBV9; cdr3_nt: TGTGCCAGCAGCGTGGGAGGGGAAGGTGAAGCTTTCTTT; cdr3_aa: CASSVGGEGEAFF
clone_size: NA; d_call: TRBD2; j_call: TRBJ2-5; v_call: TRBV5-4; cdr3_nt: TGTGCCAGCAGCTTGGGAGCGGGGAATGGTGAGACCCAGTACTTC; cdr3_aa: CASSLGAGNGETQYF
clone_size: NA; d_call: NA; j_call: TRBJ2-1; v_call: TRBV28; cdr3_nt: TGTGCCAGCAGGTCGGGGACAACTAGCTCCTACAATGAGCAGTTCTTC; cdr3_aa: CASRSGTTSSYNEQFF
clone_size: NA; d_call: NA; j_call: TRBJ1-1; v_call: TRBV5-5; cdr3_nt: TGTGCCAGCAGCCCCGGGGGTACTGAAGCTTTCTTT; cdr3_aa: CASSPGGTEAFF
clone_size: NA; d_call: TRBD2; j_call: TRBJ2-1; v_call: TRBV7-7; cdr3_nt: TGTGCTAGCAGCCCTTGGCGACTAGCGGGAAGTAGCTCCTACAATGAGCAGTTCTTC; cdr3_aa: CASSPWRLAGSSSYNEQFF
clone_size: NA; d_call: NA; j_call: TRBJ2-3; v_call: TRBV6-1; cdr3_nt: TGTGCCAGCAATGAGGAGACAGATACGCAGTATTTT; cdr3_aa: CASNEETDTQYF
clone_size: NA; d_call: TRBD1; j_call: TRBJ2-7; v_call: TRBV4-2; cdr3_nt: TGTGCCAGCAGCCAAGGGGACAGGGGATCCTACGAGCAGTACTTC; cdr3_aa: CASSQGDRGSYEQYF
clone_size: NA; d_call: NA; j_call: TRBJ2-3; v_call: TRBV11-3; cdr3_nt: TGTGCCAGCAGCCAACAGGGAACCATTGGAGATACGCAGTATTTT; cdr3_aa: CASSQQGTIGDTQYF
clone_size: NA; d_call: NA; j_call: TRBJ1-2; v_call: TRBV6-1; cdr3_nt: TGTGCCAGCAGTGAAATATTCAGGGTGACTGGCTATGGCTACACCTTC; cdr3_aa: CASSEIFRVTGYGYTF
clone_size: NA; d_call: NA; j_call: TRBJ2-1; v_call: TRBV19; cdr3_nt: TGTGCCAGTAGTATTGCCTCGGGGTCCTACAATGAGCAGTTCTTC; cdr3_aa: CASSIASGSYNEQFF
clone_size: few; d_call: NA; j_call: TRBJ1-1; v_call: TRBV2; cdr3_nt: TGTGCCAGCCGGCCCCCGGGTCTAGCGTTCAGAACTGAAGCTTTCTTT; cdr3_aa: CASRPPGLAFRTEAFF
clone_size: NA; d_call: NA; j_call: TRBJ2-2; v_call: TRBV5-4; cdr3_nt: TGTGCCAGCAGCTTCAACCGGGAAAACACCGGGGAGCTGTTTTTT; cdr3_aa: CASSFNRENTGELFF
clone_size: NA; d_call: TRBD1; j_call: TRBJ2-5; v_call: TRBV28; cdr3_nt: TGTGCCAGCAGTTTGGGCAGGGGGATGAGGACCCAGTACTTC; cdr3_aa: CASSLGRGMRTQYF
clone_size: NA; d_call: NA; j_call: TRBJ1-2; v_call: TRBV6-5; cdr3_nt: TGTGCCAGCAGTGAACAGGATTATGGCTACACCTTC; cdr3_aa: CASSEQDYGYTF
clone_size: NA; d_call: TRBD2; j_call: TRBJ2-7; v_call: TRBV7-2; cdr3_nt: TGTGCCAGCAGCTTCTTAGCGGGAGTCGATCACGAGCAGTACTTC; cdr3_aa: CASSFLAGVDHEQYF
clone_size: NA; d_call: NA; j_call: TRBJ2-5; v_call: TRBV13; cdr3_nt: TGTGCCAGCAGCTTGAGGCGCGAGACCCAGTACTTC; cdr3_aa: CASSLRRETQYF
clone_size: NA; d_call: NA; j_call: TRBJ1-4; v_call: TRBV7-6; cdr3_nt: TGTGCCAGCAGCCCCACTAGGGGGTGGGATGAAAAACTGTTTTTT; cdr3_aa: CASSPTRGWDEKLFF
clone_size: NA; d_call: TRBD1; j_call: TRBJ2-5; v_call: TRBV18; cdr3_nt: TGTGCCAGCTCACTCCAACAGGGGGCGCGGGCCCAAGAGACCCAGTACTTC; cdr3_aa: CASSLQQGARAQETQYF
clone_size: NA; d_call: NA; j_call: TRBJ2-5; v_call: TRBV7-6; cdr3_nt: TGTGCCAGCAGCTTTAGTATAGAGACCCAGTACTTC; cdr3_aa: CASSFSIETQYF
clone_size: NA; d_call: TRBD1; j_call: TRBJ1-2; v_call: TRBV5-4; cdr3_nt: TGTGCCAGCAGCTTGACAGGGGATGTGTTCGATGGCTACACCTTC; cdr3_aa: CASSLTGDVFDGYTF
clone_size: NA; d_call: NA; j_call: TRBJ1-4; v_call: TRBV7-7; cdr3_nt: TGTGCTAGCAGCTTAGAGGGACAATCTGCAACTAATGAAAAACTGTTTTTT; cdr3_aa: CASSLEGQSATNEKLFF
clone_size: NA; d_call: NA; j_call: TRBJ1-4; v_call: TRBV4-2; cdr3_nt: TGTGCCAGCAGCCAAACTCCTAATGAAAAACTGTTTTTT; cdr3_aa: CASSQTPNEKLFF
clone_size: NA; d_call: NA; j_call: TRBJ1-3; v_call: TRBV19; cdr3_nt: TGTGCCAGTAGTATAGACGGAGGTGGAAACACCATATATTTT; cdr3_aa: CASSIDGGGNTIYF
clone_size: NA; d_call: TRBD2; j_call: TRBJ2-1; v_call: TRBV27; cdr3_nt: TGTGCCAGCAGTTTAAGGAGTAGCGGGAGGGCCTACAATGAGCAGTTCTTC; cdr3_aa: CASSLRSSGRAYNEQFF
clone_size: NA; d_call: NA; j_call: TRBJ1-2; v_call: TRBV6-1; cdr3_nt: TGTGCCAGCAGTGTAACAGGGATAATCTATGGCTACACCTTC; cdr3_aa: CASSVTGIIYGYTF
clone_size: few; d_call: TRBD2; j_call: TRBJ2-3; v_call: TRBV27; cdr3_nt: TGTGCCGCCTCAAGGGGAGGGCTCTCAGATACGCAGTATTTT; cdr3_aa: CAASRGGLSDTQYF
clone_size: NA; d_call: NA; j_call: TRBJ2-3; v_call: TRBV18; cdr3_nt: TGTGCCAGCTCACCCAGGGTACTGGGCACAGATACGCAGTATTTT; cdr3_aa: CASSPRVLGTDTQYF
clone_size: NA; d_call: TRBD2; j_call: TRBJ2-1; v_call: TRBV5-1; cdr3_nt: TGCGCCAGCAGCTTGGGTTGGCTGGCGGGAGCGGTCGATGAGCAGTTCTTC; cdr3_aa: CASSLGWLAGAVDEQFF
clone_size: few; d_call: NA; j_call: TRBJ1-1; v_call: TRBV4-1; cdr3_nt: TGCGCCAGCAGCCAAGATGAAACAGGGCTGATGAACACTGAAGCTTTCTTT; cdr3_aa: CASSQDETGLMNTEAFF
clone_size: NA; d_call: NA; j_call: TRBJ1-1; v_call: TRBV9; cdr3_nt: TGTGCCAGCACGGCCGGCGGGGGAACTGAAGCTTTCTTT; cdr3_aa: CASTAGGGTEAFF
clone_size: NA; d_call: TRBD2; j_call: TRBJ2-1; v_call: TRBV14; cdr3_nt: TGTGCCAGCAGCCAAGATAGTGGAGCGGGAGGGTTTCGATTCGATGAGCAGTTCTTC; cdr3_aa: CASSQDSGAGGFRFDEQFF
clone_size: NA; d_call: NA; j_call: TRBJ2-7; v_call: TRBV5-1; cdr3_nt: TGCGCCAGCAGCCGGGGGACCGGTAAATACGAGCAGTACTTC; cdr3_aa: CASSRGTGKYEQYF
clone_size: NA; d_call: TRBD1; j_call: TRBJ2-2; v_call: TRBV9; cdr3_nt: TGTGCCAGCAGCGTAGATGGCAGGGGGAGCAACACCGGGGAGCTGTTTTTT; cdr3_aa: CASSVDGRGSNTGELFF
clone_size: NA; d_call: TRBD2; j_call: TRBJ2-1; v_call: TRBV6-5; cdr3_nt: TGTGCCGTGGCGGGGGCCTACAATGAGCAGTTCTTC; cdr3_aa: CAVAGAYNEQFF
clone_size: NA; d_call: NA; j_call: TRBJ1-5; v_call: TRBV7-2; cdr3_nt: TGTGCCAGCAGCTTAATGGGCAGCAATCAGCCCCAGCATTTT; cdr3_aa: CASSLMGSNQPQHF
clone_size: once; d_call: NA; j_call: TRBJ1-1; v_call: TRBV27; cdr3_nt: TGTGCCAGCAGCTCGGGACACCAGGTGAGCAAGGCTTTCTTT; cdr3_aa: CASSSGHQVSKAFF
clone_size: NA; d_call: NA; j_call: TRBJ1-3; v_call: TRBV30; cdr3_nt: TGTGCCTGGAGACTGTACTCTGGAAACACCATATATTTT; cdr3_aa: CAWRLYSGNTIYF
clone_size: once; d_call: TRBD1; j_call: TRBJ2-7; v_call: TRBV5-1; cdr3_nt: TGCGCCAGCAGCTTCGGGACAGGGACCTACGAGCAGTACTTC; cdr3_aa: CASSFGTGTYEQYF
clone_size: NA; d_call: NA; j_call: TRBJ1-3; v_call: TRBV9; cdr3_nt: TGTGCCAGCAGCGTAGCTACTTCAGGGGAAAAAAACACCATATATTTT; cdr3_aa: CASSVATSGEKNTIYF
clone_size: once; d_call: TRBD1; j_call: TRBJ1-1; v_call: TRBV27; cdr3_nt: TGTGCCAGCATCCAACAGGGGTTGAACACTGAAGCTTTCTTT; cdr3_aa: CASIQQGLNTEAFF
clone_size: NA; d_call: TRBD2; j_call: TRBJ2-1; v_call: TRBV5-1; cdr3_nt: TGCGCCAGCAGCTTGGCCGGGACTAGATTTTACAATGAGCAGTTCTTC; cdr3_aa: CASSLAGTRFYNEQFF